These 21 T cell receptor beta chains share one sample of origin, sequenced in a study of cytomegalovirus exposure and HLA in healthy donors. Researchers ran the PCR with 60 Vbeta and 13 Jbeta primers. The assay was immunoSEQ multiplex PCR, and TCRdb's table has in-frame clones only and misses some. The table has approximately 100,000 clones, 60% to 85% seen once. The material sequenced was PBMCs. These receptors were collected from a male donor in good health and CMV-seropositive.

The V and J genes are TRBV7-2 and TRBJ1-1; no clear D. Germline V gene data show CDR1 as SGHTA and CDR2 as FQGNSA. The CDR3 has 14 residues. The germline V and J ends were trimmed by 0 bases and 1 base, with 6 bases remaining between them. CDR3 in amino acids: CASSLAGGNTEAFF. DNA for the CDR3: TGTGCCAGCAGCTTAGCAGGCGGGAACACTGAAGCTTTCTTT.

The CDR3 spells CASSSAGSSTDTQYF. The CDR3 nucleotides are TGCGCCAGCAGCTCCGCAGGGTCTAGCACAGATACGCAGTATTTT. The genes are TRBV5-1 and TRBJ2-3; a possible D gene is TRBD1 (5 bases). Germline V CDR1 and CDR2: SGHRS, YFSETQ. V was clipped by 3 bases and J by 0 bases, with 11 bases between them. The CDR3 runs 15 residues.

The chain has TRBV28 and TRBJ2-7, with 11 bases that match TRBD2. The CDR3 extends over 20 amino acids. V gave up 3 bases and J gave up 3 bases; unmatched junction bases: 19. Germline-derived CDR1 and CDR2 are MDHEN and SYDVKM. CDR3: CASSLEPGLAGQPLNYEQYF. The CDR3 bases are TGTGCCAGCAGTTTGGAACCTGGACTAGCGGGCCAACCGTTAAACTACGAGCAGTACTTC.

The chain uses TRBV11-2 and TRBJ2-7; tentative D call: TRBD2 (6 bases). V was cut by 5 bases and J by 2 bases, with 16 bases left in between. This CDR3 spans 15 amino acids. Germline V lookup: CDR1 SGHAT, CDR2 FQNNGV. The CDR3 sequence: CASSTYGSGPYEQYF. DNA for the CDR3: TGTGCCAGCAGCACCTACGGGAGTGGGCCCTACGAGCAGTACTTC.

The genes are TRBV7-2 and TRBJ1-5; D gene uncertain. The CDR3 contains 13 residues. Germline assignment: CDR1 SGHTA and CDR2 FQGNSA. V dropped 5 bases and J dropped 3 bases, with 8 bases sitting between them. For the CDR3, the DNA is TGTGCCAGCAGCCCCCAGGACAATCAGCCCCAGCATTTT. This translates into CASSPQDNQPQHF.

Written as DNA, the CDR3 is TGTGCCAGCTCACCCCCCTCCATAGCGGGAGGGGAACTGAGCGAGCAGTACTTC. It specifies CASSPPSIAGGELSEQYF. The chain carries TRBV18 and TRBJ2-7, with TRBD2 matching over 11 bases. The CDR3 extends over 18 amino acids. Germline V gene data show CDR1 as KGHSH and CDR2 as LQKENI. The ends lost 3 bases at V and 6 bases at J; junction bases unmatched: 16.

The J gene is TRBJ2-5, the V gene TRBV18; 9 bases map to TRBD2. CDR1 is KGHSH, CDR2 LQKENI, per germline. The CDR3 totals 16 residues. V shed 4 bases and J 7 bases; nucleotides not matched to a gene: 13. This CDR3 reads CASSHPGLAVRGTQYF. The CDR3 nucleotides are TGTGCCAGCTCACACCCGGGACTAGCAGTTCGGGGGACCCAGTACTTC.

The gene calls are TRBV9 and TRBJ2-5, with 9 bases that match TRBD2. CDR1 and CDR2 from the germline V gene are SGDLS and YYNGEE. After removal of 0 bases from V and 4 bases from J, the junction contained 1 base not matched to a gene. The CDR3 runs to 14 residues. The CDR3 protein is CASSVVSGGETQYF. For the CDR3, the DNA is TGTGCCAGCAGCGTAGTTAGCGGGGGAGAGACCCAGTACTTC.

The sample holds a few counts of this clone. For the CDR3, the DNA is TGTGCCAGCAGCACAGGGTCGGCGAACACTGAAGCTTTCTTT. Translation gives CASSTGSANTEAFF. The chain is built from TRBV5-4 and TRBJ1-1, with a possible D match to TRBD1 (6 bases). V was clipped by 4 bases and J by 1 base, with 11 bases between them. From germline, CDR1 is SGHNT and CDR2 YYREEE (reference sequence). CDR3 size: 14 residues.

This chain connects TRBV14 to TRBJ1-4; D unresolved. The germline V gene encodes CDR1 SGHDN and CDR2 FVKESK. V lost 1 base and J 4 bases, leaving 13 bases between the germline ends. The CDR3 sequence is 16 residues long. The DNA for the CDR3 is TGTGCCAGCAGCCAAGGTCGGCGGATGTTTAATGAAAAACTGTTTTTT. As protein: CASSQGRRMFNEKLFF.

The chain has TRBV28 and TRBJ2-7; TRBD2 aligns across 14 bases. This CDR3 has 15 amino acids. The V and J ends lost 5 bases and 3 bases, in that order; junction bases with no gene match: 3. Per germline, CDR1 MDHEN and CDR2 SYDVKM. Here the CDR3 reads CASSTGLAGGYEQYF. Here the CDR3 DNA reads TGTGCCAGCAGTACTGGACTAGCGGGAGGCTACGAGCAGTACTTC.

This CDR3 reads CASSQDTRPGTSGRNIQYF. CDR3 DNA sequence: TGTGCCAGCAGCCAAGACACTCGTCCGGGGACTAGCGGGAGAAACATTCAGTACTTC. This rearrangement joins TRBV4-2 to TRBJ2-4; 14 nucleotides line up with TRBD2. The CDR3 totals 19 residues. Germline-derived CDR1 and CDR2 are LGHNA and YNFKEQ. The ends lost 0 bases at V and 6 bases at J; junction bases unmatched: 10.

The V and J genes are TRBV15 and TRBJ2-5; 9 nucleotides agree with TRBD1. The V gene's germline CDR1 is LNHNV and CDR2 YYDKDF (reference sequence). CDR3 size: 15 residues. The V and J ends lost 5 bases and 0 bases, in that order; junction bases with no gene match: 4. The CDR3 nucleotides are TGTGCCACCAGCGGGGACAGGGAATACCAAGAGACCCAGTACTTC. Translated: CATSGDREYQETQYF.

CDR3 sequence reads: CASSLFQGADTQYF. The DNA for the CDR3 is TGTGCCAGCAGTTTATTCCAGGGGGCAGATACGCAGTATTTT. The chain joins TRBV27 to TRBJ2-3, with 7 bases matching TRBD1. Germline CDR1 MNHEY, CDR2 SMNVEV (reference sequence). Unmatched junction bases numbered 2, after V lost 1 base and J lost 4 bases. The CDR3 spans 14 residues.

The chain uses TRBV5-4 and TRBJ2-2, with TRBD2 matching 11 bases. CDR3 length equals 16 residues. V shed 1 base, J shed 7 bases, and the junction held 6 bases outside the gene matches. Germline CDR1 SGHNT, CDR2 YYREEE (reference sequence). The CDR3 sequence is CASSLLSGRVGGELFF. The CDR3 DNA is TGTGCCAGCAGCTTGCTTAGCGGGAGGGTCGGCGGGGAGCTGTTTTTT.

The CDR3 bases are TGTGCCAGTAGTACAGGGGCCCTAACCTACGAGCAGTACTTC. Encoded protein: CASSTGALTYEQYF. The chain combines TRBV19 with TRBJ2-7; D possibly corresponds to TRBD1 (6 bases). Germline V gene lookup returns CDR1 LNHDA and CDR2 SQIVND (reference sequence). This CDR3 is 14 amino acids long. Trimming shortened V by 4 bases and J by 2 bases, and 12 bases separated the two germline ends.

This clone was picked up one time. This rearrangement joins TRBV18 to TRBJ1-3; 9 nucleotides match TRBD1. The V segment lost 2 bases and the J segment 4 bases; nucleotides outside the gene matches: 9. The CDR3 extends over 17 amino acids. Germline V gene sequence: CDR1 KGHSH, CDR2 LQKENI. The CDR3 spells CASSPSAQQGAGNTIYF. Here the CDR3 DNA reads TGTGCCAGCTCACCATCCGCCCAACAGGGGGCCGGAAACACCATATATTTT.

In this sample, this clone turned up a few times. The chain combines TRBV9 with TRBJ1-2; D is unresolved. Germline V gene sequence: CDR1 SGDLS, CDR2 YYNGEE. V lost 5 bases, J lost 8 bases, and 16 bases lay in between. This CDR3 region has 13 residues. CDR3 in amino acids: CASRDQASGGYTF. CDR3 coding DNA: TGTGCCAGCAGAGACCAGGCCTCTGGGGGCTACACCTTC.

The genes are TRBV28 and TRBJ1-1; D not resolved. The CDR3 has 13 amino acids. Trimming removed 4 bases at V and 4 bases at J, with 10 bases between. Germline CDR1 reads MDHEN; CDR2 reads SYDVKM. The CDR3 nucleotides are TGTGCCAGCAGTTCTGGATGGAGCACTGAAGCTTTCTTT. Amino acids: CASSSGWSTEAFF. The full variable domain, rest sourced from reference TRBV28 and TRBJ1-1, is DVKVTQSSRYLVKRTGEKVFLECVQDMDHENMFWYRQDPGLGLRLIYFSYDVKMKEKGDIPEGYSVSREKKERFSLILESASTNQTSMYLCASSSGWSTEAFFGQGTRLTVV.

J is TRBJ2-5 and V is TRBV7-9, with 9 positions matching TRBD2. CDR3 length: 17 residues. CDR1 is SEHNR, CDR2 FQNEAQ, per germline (reference sequence). Trimming took 0 bases from V and 5 from J; bases not matched to a gene: 10. DNA of the CDR3: TGTGCCAGCAGCTTAGCGCTAGCGGGACAGAAAAGGGAGACCCAGTACTTC. Its protein product is CASSLALAGQKRETQYF. The full variable domain, its missing parts supplied by reference TRBV7-9 and TRBJ2-5, is DTGVSQNPRHKITKRGQNVTFRCDPISEHNRLYWYRQTLGQGPEFLTYFQNEAQLEKSRLLSDRFSAERPKGSFSTLEIQRTEQGDSAMYLCASSLALAGQKRETQYFGPGTRLLVL.

The CDR3 protein is CASSSRMESSYEQYF. CDR3 nucleotides: TGTGCCAGCAGCTCCCGGATGGAGAGCTCCTACGAGCAGTACTTC. The V call is TRBV11-2, the J call TRBJ2-7, with D unresolved. V was cut by 4 bases and J by 0 bases, with 13 bases left in between. The length of the CDR3 is 15 residues. Per the germline V gene, CDR1 is SGHAT and CDR2 is FQNNGV.